This is a list of T cell receptor beta chains from one sample in a study of blood T cell repertoires in COVID-19. Repertoires were generated with immunoSEQ multiplex PCR, while TCRdb's copy carries only in-frame clones and drops some. Of roughly 100,000 clones listed, about 85% were seen once; the top ten hold approximately 3%. The sequenced material came from peripheral blood. Receptors originate from a man aged 50-59 years in a cohort sampled during active COVID-19. Each CDR3 is given with its conserved first and last residue. Fields, in order: D gene, V gene, J gene, clone size, CDR3 DNA, CDR3 protein. The D gene is left open where the match is weak. Expanded clones are given a class, and other clones once, few, many or no size at all.

D gene: TRBD2
V gene: TRBV7-8
J gene: TRBJ2-1
clone size: -
CDR3 DNA: TGTGCCAGCAGCTTTGGTAGCGGGGGAGGCAATGAGCAGTTCTTC
CDR3 protein: CASSFGSGGGNEQFF

D gene: -
V gene: TRBV5-6
J gene: TRBJ2-2
clone size: -
CDR3 DNA: TGTGCCAGCAGCTCCTTCTTGGTCGGGGCGAACACCGGGGAGCTGTTTTTT
CDR3 protein: CASSSFLVGANTGELFF

D gene: TRBD2
V gene: TRBV4-3
J gene: TRBJ2-1
clone size: -
CDR3 DNA: TGCGCCAGCAGCCACCATAGCGGGGGGGCGAACAATGAGCAGTTCTTC
CDR3 protein: CASSHHSGGANNEQFF

D gene: TRBD2
V gene: TRBV2
J gene: TRBJ2-2
clone size: -
CDR3 DNA: TGTGCCAGCAGTGCACGGACTAGGGTCACCGGGGAGCTGTTTTTT
CDR3 protein: CASSARTRVTGELFF

D gene: TRBD2
V gene: TRBV3-1/TRBV3-2
J gene: TRBJ2-4
clone size: -
CDR3 DNA: TGTGCCAGCAGCCAAGATAGGGAGGGAGGTCAGTACTTC
CDR3 protein: CASSQDREGGQYF

D gene: -
V gene: TRBV27
J gene: TRBJ1-3
clone size: few
CDR3 DNA: TGTGCCAGCAGTCCCCGCTCTGGAAACACCATATATTTT
CDR3 protein: CASSPRSGNTIYF

D gene: TRBD1
V gene: TRBV28
J gene: TRBJ1-5
clone size: few
CDR3 DNA: TGTGCCAGCAGTTCAGGGGGCGAGGGTCAGCCCCAGCATTTT
CDR3 protein: CASSSGGEGQPQHF

D gene: TRBD2
V gene: TRBV7-9
J gene: TRBJ2-3
clone size: -
CDR3 DNA: TGTGCCAGCGGATCTAGCGGGGTCACAGATACGCAGTATTTT
CDR3 protein: CASGSSGVTDTQYF

D gene: -
V gene: TRBV24-1
J gene: TRBJ2-5
clone size: -
CDR3 DNA: TGTGCCACCAGTGACCCAGGAAGGAGGGCAGAGACCCAGTACTTC
CDR3 protein: CATSDPGRRAETQYF

D gene: -
V gene: TRBV29-1
J gene: TRBJ1-1
clone size: -
CDR3 DNA: TGCAGCGCTGCAGAAGGACAACGGAACACTGAAGCTTTCTTT
CDR3 protein: CSAAEGQRNTEAFF

D gene: -
V gene: TRBV4-2
J gene: TRBJ1-5
clone size: -
CDR3 DNA: TGTGCCAGCAGCCAGGCAGGGGATAGCAATCAGCCCCAGCATTTT
CDR3 protein: CASSQAGDSNQPQHF

D gene: -
V gene: TRBV2
J gene: TRBJ1-5
clone size: -
CDR3 DNA: TGTGCCAGCAGTGAAACCAGGGGATCCCAACATAGCAATCAGCCCCAGCATTTT
CDR3 protein: CASSETRGSQHSNQPQHF

D gene: TRBD2
V gene: TRBV7-8
J gene: TRBJ2-1
clone size: -
CDR3 DNA: TGTGCCAGCAGCTTAGCCGGGGGGGCCTCTAATGAGCAGTTCTTC
CDR3 protein: CASSLAGGASNEQFF

D gene: TRBD1
V gene: TRBV5-6
J gene: TRBJ2-3
clone size: -
CDR3 DNA: TGTGCCAGCAGCTTGGGACCGGGACAGGTCACAGATACGCAGTATTTT
CDR3 protein: CASSLGPGQVTDTQYF

D gene: TRBD1
V gene: TRBV6-2/TRBV6-3
J gene: TRBJ2-1
clone size: once
CDR3 DNA: TGTGCCAGCAGTTACTCGTTAAGGGACAGGGTCACCAATGAGCAGTTCTTC
CDR3 protein: CASSYSLRDRVTNEQFF

D gene: TRBD1
V gene: TRBV19
J gene: TRBJ1-1
clone size: -
CDR3 DNA: TGTGCCAGTAGTATCCCACAGGGGAGTGCCACTGAAGCTTTCTTT
CDR3 protein: CASSIPQGSATEAFF

D gene: -
V gene: TRBV3-1/TRBV3-2
J gene: TRBJ1-6
clone size: -
CDR3 DNA: TGTGCCAGCAGCCAAGAAACAGGTAGTACCTATAATTCACCCCTCCACTTT
CDR3 protein: CASSQETGSTYNSPLHF

D gene: TRBD1
V gene: TRBV6-5
J gene: TRBJ1-6
clone size: -
CDR3 DNA: TGTGCCAGCAGGAAGGGGGACAGGGAAAATTCACCCCTCCACTTT
CDR3 protein: CASRKGDRENSPLHF

D gene: -
V gene: TRBV9
J gene: TRBJ1-2
clone size: -
CDR3 DNA: TGTGCCAGCAGCGTATCCAGCTATGGCTACACCTTC
CDR3 protein: CASSVSSYGYTF

D gene: TRBD2
V gene: TRBV3-1/TRBV3-2
J gene: TRBJ2-5
clone size: -
CDR3 DNA: TGTGCCAGCAGCATAGCGGGTCCGGAGACCCAGTACTTC
CDR3 protein: CASSIAGPETQYF

D gene: TRBD2
V gene: TRBV4-2
J gene: TRBJ2-2
clone size: -
CDR3 DNA: TGTGCCAGCAGCCAAGAAGGACTAGCGGGGGTTGCGAACACCGGGGAGCTGTTTTTT
CDR3 protein: CASSQEGLAGVANTGELFF

D gene: TRBD2
V gene: TRBV9
J gene: TRBJ2-1
clone size: -
CDR3 DNA: TGTGCCAGCAGCGTAGGAGCGGGGGGGTCTTTCTACAATGAGCAGTTCTTC
CDR3 protein: CASSVGAGGSFYNEQFF

D gene: -
V gene: TRBV9
J gene: TRBJ1-4
clone size: once
CDR3 DNA: TGTGCCAGCAGCCCCGGTGACTACGGGGGGCACCGCGGAAAACTGTTTTTT
CDR3 protein: CASSPGDYGGHRGKLFF

D gene: -
V gene: TRBV7-9
J gene: TRBJ2-6
clone size: -
CDR3 DNA: TGTGCCAGCAGCGCGCTGGTCTCTGGGGCCAACGTCCTGACTTTC
CDR3 protein: CASSALVSGANVLTF

D gene: -
V gene: TRBV5-1
J gene: TRBJ2-3
clone size: -
CDR3 DNA: TGCGCCAGCAGCTTGAACCCCACAGGAGCCACAGATACGCAGTATTTT
CDR3 protein: CASSLNPTGATDTQYF

D gene: TRBD2
V gene: TRBV3-1/TRBV3-2
J gene: TRBJ2-1
clone size: -
CDR3 DNA: TGTGCCAGCAGCCCCCAAGGTGGCCTACCGGGACTAGCGAGAGCCAATGAGCAGTTCTTC
CDR3 protein: CASSPQGGLPGLARANEQFF

D gene: -
V gene: TRBV19
J gene: TRBJ1-4
clone size: few
CDR3 DNA: TGTGCCAGCATGGGGGGAAAACTGTTTTTT
CDR3 protein: CASMGGKLFF

D gene: TRBD1
V gene: TRBV7-8
J gene: TRBJ1-1
clone size: -
CDR3 DNA: TGTGCCAGCAGCTTACGGGACAGGTCATTTCACACTGAAGCTTTCTTT
CDR3 protein: CASSLRDRSFHTEAFF

D gene: -
V gene: TRBV5-1
J gene: TRBJ2-2
clone size: few
CDR3 DNA: TGCGCCAGCAGCTTGGATCTGGACAAGGGTTTATGGAACACCGGGGAGCTGTTTTTT
CDR3 protein: CASSLDLDKGLWNTGELFF

D gene: -
V gene: TRBV2
J gene: TRBJ2-5
clone size: few
CDR3 DNA: TGTGCCAGCAGTGGACTCCCGGTAATGGAGACCCAGTACTTC
CDR3 protein: CASSGLPVMETQYF

D gene: -
V gene: TRBV10-3
J gene: TRBJ2-1
clone size: -
CDR3 DNA: TGTGCCATCGTTACAGATTACAATGAGCAGTTCTTC
CDR3 protein: CAIVTDYNEQFF